Presented here are 26 T cell receptor beta chains from one specimen sequenced in a study of blood T cell repertoires in COVID-19. Assay: immunoSEQ multiplex PCR; the TCRdb copy retains only in-frame clones and omits some. The sample shows around 300,000 clones, more than 80% of them seen only once. Source material: peripheral blood. These receptor sequences come from a woman between 50 and 59 years old with COVID-19, enrolled during active disease.

The CDR3 DNA reads as TGTGCCAGCAGCTTGGGGGAGCTTACCCAGTACTTC. This codes for CASSLGELTQYF. The rearrangement links TRBV5-6 to TRBJ2-5, with a possible D match to TRBD2 (5 bases). The V end was cut by 0 bases, the J end by 8 bases, with 8 bases between. The CDR3 is made up of 12 amino acids. CDR1 and CDR2 from the germline V gene are SGHDT and YYEEEE.

V is TRBV12-3 or TRBV12-4 and J is TRBJ2-5, with D possibly matching TRBD1 (5 bases). This CDR3 spans 13 amino acids. The V gene lost 7 bases and the J gene lost 5 bases, with 14 bases spanning the gap. CDR3 sequence: CASTPQGRETQYF. CDR3 bases: TGTGCCAGCACACCCCAGGGTCGGGAGACCCAGTACTTC.

This chain's CDR3 is CASSLRRDRTYNEQFF. The CDR3 nucleotides are TGTGCCAGCAGTCTCCGGCGGGACAGAACCTACAATGAGCAGTTCTTC. V gene TRBV2 combines with J gene TRBJ2-1, with D perhaps TRBD1 (7 bases). Germline V gene lookup returns CDR1 SNHLY and CDR2 FYNNEI. The V end was cut by 5 bases, the J end by 2 bases, with 16 bases between. The CDR3 has 16 residues.

This rearrangement joins TRBV6-5 to TRBJ1-1; D uncertain. The germline V gene encodes CDR1 MNHEY and CDR2 SVGAGI. The CDR3 runs 13 residues. V lost 8 bases and J 0 bases, leaving 10 bases between the germline ends. The CDR3 coding sequence is TGTGCCAGCCAACAAACCATGAACACTGAAGCTTTCTTT. It translates to CASQQTMNTEAFF.

This clone was seen just once. V is TRBV9 and J is TRBJ2-1; D is unclear. The CDR3 loop spans 13 amino acids. Germline V gene sequence: CDR1 SGDLS, CDR2 YYNGEE. V was trimmed by 0 bases and J by 9 bases, leaving 10 bases between them. The CDR3 DNA sequence: TGTGCCAGCAGCGTAGCTAATGGAGTTGAGCAGTTCTTC. Translation: CASSVANGVEQFF.

This clone showed up just once. The chain uses TRBV18 and TRBJ2-1; the match to TRBD2 covers 13 bases. This CDR3 has 16 residues. J gave up 5 bases and V 1 base, and 2 bases lay outside the gene matches. Germline V lookup: CDR1 KGHSH, CDR2 LQKENI. The CDR3 loop is CASSPRTSGSNNEQFF. In DNA form, the CDR3 reads TGTGCCAGCTCACCACGGACTAGCGGGAGCAACAATGAGCAGTTCTTC.

CDR3 residues: CASSFALAGSKQYF. In DNA, the CDR3 is TGTGCCAGCAGTTTCGCACTAGCGGGTTCTAAGCAGTACTTC. J is TRBJ2-7 and V is TRBV27, with 9 bases lining up with TRBD2. The germline gives CDR1 MNHEY, CDR2 SMNVEV (reference sequence). CDR3 length: 14 residues. The V gene end was trimmed by 3 bases and the J gene end by 8 bases; junction bases not matched to a gene: 8.

This chain links TRBV5-1 with TRBJ1-4; 8 bases match TRBD1. This CDR3 is built from 15 residues. Germline V CDR1 and CDR2: SGHRS, YFSETQ. V was clipped by 2 bases and J by 7 bases; unmatched bases: 7. The CDR3 sequence: CASSLGQGDSEKLFF. The CDR3 DNA reads as TGCGCCAGCAGCTTAGGACAGGGAGACAGTGAAAAACTGTTTTTT.

J is TRBJ1-2 and V is TRBV12-3 or TRBV12-4; D gene uncertain. This CDR3 spans 12 amino acids. The V gene lost 6 bases and the J gene lost 5 bases, with 10 bases spanning the gap. The CDR3 reads CASSGTEYGYTF. The CDR3 nucleotides are TGTGCCAGCAGCGGAACAGAGTATGGCTACACCTTC.

This chain uses TRBV30 with TRBJ2-7; weak D call: TRBD1 (6 bases). This CDR3 contains 13 residues. CDR1 is GTSNPN and CDR2 is SVGIG in the germline V gene (reference sequence). V lost 2 bases and J 3 bases, leaving 11 bases between the germline ends. The CDR3 sequence: CAWSTGQNYEQYF. The CDR3 DNA is TGTGCCTGGAGTACAGGGCAAAACTACGAGCAGTACTTC.

The rearrangement joins TRBV7-2 to TRBJ2-3, with 8 positions matching TRBD2. V shed 2 bases and J 4 bases; nucleotides not matched to a gene: 11. Germline lookup yields CDR1 SGHTA and CDR2 FQGNSA. The CDR3 contains 17 residues. CDR3 in amino acids: CASSLMPGVGGADTQYF. The CDR3 DNA follows: TGTGCCAGCAGCTTAATGCCTGGGGTCGGGGGGGCAGATACGCAGTATTTT.

The chain links TRBV6-5 to TRBJ2-3; D possibly corresponds to TRBD1 (6 bases). Germline CDR1 is MNHEY and CDR2 is SVGAGI. This CDR3 is 15 amino acids long. Between the trimmed V and J ends, which lost 6 bases and 0 bases, there was a span of 13 bases. CDR3 coding DNA: TGTGCCAGCAGGCCCGGGACACCTAGCACAGATACGCAGTATTTT. Translation: CASRPGTPSTDTQYF.

The chain is built from TRBV5-1 and TRBJ2-5, with 7 bases matching TRBD1. The CDR3 has 17 amino acids. Germline V CDR1 and CDR2: SGHRS, YFSETQ. The trim removed 1 base at V and 1 base at J, leaving 10 bases unmatched. Here the CDR3 DNA reads TGCGCCAGCAGCTTGAGTATCGGGACAGAAATCCAAGAGACCCAGTACTTC. This codes for CASSLSIGTEIQETQYF.

V usage is TRBV10-1 and J usage is TRBJ2-5; TRBD1 might be the D (5 bases). The CDR3 totals 16 residues. Looked up from germline, CDR1 is WNHNN and CDR2 is SYGVQD (reference sequence). Trimming took 10 bases from V and 5 from J, leaving 26 bases between them. CDR3 amino acids: CANRRGQGRVGETQYF. The CDR3 DNA is TGCGCCAACCGCCGCGGTCAGGGAAGGGTAGGGGAGACCCAGTACTTC.

V is TRBV27 and J is TRBJ1-4; D possibly corresponds to TRBD1 (5 bases). There are 13 residues in the CDR3. Trimming left V 4 bases short and J 7 bases short, with 10 bases between. The germline V gene has CDR1 MNHEY and CDR2 SMNVEV (reference sequence). CDR3 in amino acids: CASSWGRAEKLFF. DNA of the CDR3: TGTGCCAGCAGTTGGGGCAGGGCTGAAAAACTGTTTTTT.

As for this clone: The sample holds other DNA sequences that translate to the same CDR3. The V gene is TRBV9, the J gene TRBJ1-3; unclear D gene. The CDR3 runs 14 residues. Germline lookup yields CDR1 SGDLS and CDR2 YYNGEE. Trimming removed 0 bases at V and 0 bases at J, with 4 bases between. The CDR3 loop reads CASSVAGSGNTIYF. The CDR3, as DNA: TGTGCCAGCAGCGTAGCAGGCTCTGGAAACACCATATATTTT.

The CDR3: CASGRTTGRAGELFF. CDR3 nucleotides: TGTGCCAGCGGGCGTACAACAGGGAGGGCCGGGGAGCTGTTTTTT. V and J are TRBV7-9 and TRBJ2-2, with D perhaps TRBD2 (7 bases). Looked up from germline, CDR1 is SEHNR and CDR2 is FQNEAQ (reference sequence). The CDR3 has 15 residues. The V and J ends lost 8 bases and 6 bases respectively, with 19 bases between them.

The CDR3 spells CASSKAQADLLYGYTF. The CDR3 nucleotides read TGTGCCAGCAGCAAAGCTCAGGCCGACCTTCTCTATGGCTACACCTTC. The rearrangement joins TRBV21-1 to TRBJ1-2; TRBD1 is the table's D call and was not checked against the DNA. TRBV21-1 is a recognized pseudogene. This CDR3 has 16 residues.

This chain uses TRBV14 with TRBJ1-1, with D hard to call. The CDR3 spans 15 residues. The germline CDR1 and CDR2 sequences are SGHDN and FVKESK. Between the trimmed V and J ends, which lost 0 bases and 1 base, there was a span of 9 bases. The CDR3 DNA is TGTGCCAGCAGCCAAGAGGGCACATGGAACACTGAAGCTTTCTTT. Translation: CASSQEGTWNTEAFF.

This clone was counted a single time. This specimen includes other DNA sequences encoding the same CDR3. V usage is TRBV19 and J usage is TRBJ2-3, with D maybe TRBD2 (6 bases). Trimming stripped 2 bases from V and 0 bases from J, with 6 bases between. Germline V gives CDR1 LNHDA, CDR2 SQIVND (reference sequence). This CDR3 is built from 14 residues. As DNA, the CDR3 is TGTGCCAGTAGTATAAGCGGGAGCACAGATACGCAGTATTTT. Encoded protein: CASSISGSTDTQYF.

As concerns this clone: Mismatch with germline at one junction end may stem from a read error. J is TRBJ2-5 and V is TRBV28, with 12 bases matching TRBD2. Germline values: CDR1 MDHEN, CDR2 SYDVKM. CDR3 length: 15 residues. The CDR3 DNA sequence: TGTGCCAGCAGTTTGACTAGCGGGGGCCAAGAGACTCAGTACTTC. Its translation is CASSLTSGGQETQYF.

The rearrangement links TRBV5-4 to TRBJ2-2; the D gene is possibly TRBD1 (5 bases). The CDR3 sequence is 14 residues long. The germline V gene has CDR1 SGHNT and CDR2 YYREEE (reference sequence). With 0 bases removed from V and 4 bases from J, the gap between germline ends came to 7 bases. The CDR3 DNA is TGTGCCAGCAGCTTGGGACAGATCACCGGGGAGCTGTTTTTT. This gives the protein CASSLGQITGELFF.

The rearrangement uses TRBV3-1 (or the pseudogene TRBV3-2) and TRBJ1-5; D possibly corresponds to TRBD1 (5 bases). Germline lookup yields CDR1 LGHDT and CDR2 YNNKEL (reference sequence). CDR3 length equals 14 residues. V was pared by 1 base and J by 4 bases, with 8 bases between. The CDR3 DNA reads as TGTGCCAGCAGCCAAGGGCCAGGGAATCAGCCCCAGCATTTT. Its translation: CASSQGPGNQPQHF.

This sequence joins TRBV6-5 and TRBJ1-1; D is possibly TRBD1 (5 bases). Germline CDR1 is MNHEY and CDR2 is SVGAGI. V was pared by 8 bases and J by 6 bases, with 13 bases between. The CDR3 contains 12 residues. The CDR3 DNA reads as TGTGCCAGCGGGTGGGGCGGCGCTGAAGCTTTCTTT. This sequence encodes CASGWGGAEAFF.

The rearrangement uses TRBV25-1 and TRBJ1-4, with a weak D call TRBD1 (5 bases). The CDR3 is 14 residues long. V lost 2 bases and J 5 bases, leaving 9 bases between the germline ends. The germline V gene has CDR1 MGHDK and CDR2 SYGVNS. In DNA, the CDR3 is TGTGCCAGCAGTGAACCCCGGGGGAATGAAAAACTGTTTTTT. It encodes CASSEPRGNEKLFF.

In DNA, the CDR3 is TGCGCCAGCAGCTTGGGTAACAGGGTCTCTCAGGAAGAGCAGTACTTC. It specifies CASSLGNRVSQEEQYF. This chain joins TRBV5-1 and TRBJ2-7, with D perhaps matching TRBD1 (6 bases). CDR1 and CDR2 from the germline V gene are SGHRS and YFSETQ. This CDR3 contains 16 residues. Trimming took off 0 bases at V and 7 bases at J, with 20 bases between the two ends.